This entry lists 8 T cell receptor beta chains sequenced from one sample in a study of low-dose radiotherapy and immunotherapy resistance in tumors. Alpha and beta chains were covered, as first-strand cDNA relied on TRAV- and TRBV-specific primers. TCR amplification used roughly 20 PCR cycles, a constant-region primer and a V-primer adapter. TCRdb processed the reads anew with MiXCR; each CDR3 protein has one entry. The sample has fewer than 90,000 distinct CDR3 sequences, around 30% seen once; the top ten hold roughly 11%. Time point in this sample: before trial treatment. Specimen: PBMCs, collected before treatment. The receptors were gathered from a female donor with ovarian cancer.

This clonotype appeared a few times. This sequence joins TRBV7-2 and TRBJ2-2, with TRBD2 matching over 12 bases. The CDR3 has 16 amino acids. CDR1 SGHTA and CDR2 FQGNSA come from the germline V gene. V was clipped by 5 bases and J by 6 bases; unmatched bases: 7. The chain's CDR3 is CASSRRLAGAAGELFF. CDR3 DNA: TGTGCCAGCAGCCGAAGACTAGCGGGAGCAGCCGGGGAGCTGTTTTTT.

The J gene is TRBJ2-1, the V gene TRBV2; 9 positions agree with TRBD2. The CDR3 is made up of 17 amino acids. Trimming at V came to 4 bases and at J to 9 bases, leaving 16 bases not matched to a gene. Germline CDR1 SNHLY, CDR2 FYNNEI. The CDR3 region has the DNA TGTGCCAGCAGTGCGGGCGGCGGGAGGGCCGGTTGGGGTGAGCAGTTCTTC. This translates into CASSAGGGRAGWGEQFF.

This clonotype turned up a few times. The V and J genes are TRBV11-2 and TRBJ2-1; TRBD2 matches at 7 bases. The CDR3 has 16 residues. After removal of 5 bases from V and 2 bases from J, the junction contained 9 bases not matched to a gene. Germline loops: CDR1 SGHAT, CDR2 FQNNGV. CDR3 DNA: TGTGCCAGCAGCCCCTCCTATGCGGGGGCCTACAATGAGCAGTTCTTC. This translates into CASSPSYAGAYNEQFF.

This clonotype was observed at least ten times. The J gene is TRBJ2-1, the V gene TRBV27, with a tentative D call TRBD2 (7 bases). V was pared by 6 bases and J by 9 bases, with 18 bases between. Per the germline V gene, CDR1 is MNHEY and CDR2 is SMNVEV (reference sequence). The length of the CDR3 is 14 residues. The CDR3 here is CASRRGGGLVEQFF. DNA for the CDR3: TGTGCCAGCAGGCGAGGGGGGGGGCTGGTTGAGCAGTTCTTC.

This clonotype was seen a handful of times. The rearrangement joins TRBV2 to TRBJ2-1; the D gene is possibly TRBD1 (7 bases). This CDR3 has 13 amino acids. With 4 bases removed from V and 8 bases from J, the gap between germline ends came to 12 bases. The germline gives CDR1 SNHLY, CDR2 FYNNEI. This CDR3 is CASSAEGADEQFF. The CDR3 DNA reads TGTGCCAGCAGTGCGGAGGGGGCGGATGAGCAGTTCTTC.

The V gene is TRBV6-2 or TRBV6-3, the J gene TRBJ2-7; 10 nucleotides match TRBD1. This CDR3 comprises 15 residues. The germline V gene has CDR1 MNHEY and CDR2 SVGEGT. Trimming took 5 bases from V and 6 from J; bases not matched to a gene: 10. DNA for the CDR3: TGTGCCAGCAGTGCCAGGGACAGGGGTGGGTCCGAGCAGTACTTC. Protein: CASSARDRGGSEQYF.

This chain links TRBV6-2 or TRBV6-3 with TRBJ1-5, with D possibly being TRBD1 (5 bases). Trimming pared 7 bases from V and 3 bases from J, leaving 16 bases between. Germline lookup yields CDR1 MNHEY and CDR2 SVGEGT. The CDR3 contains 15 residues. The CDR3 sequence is CASTSSGGINQPQHF. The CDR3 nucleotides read TGTGCCAGCACCTCCTCGGGGGGAATCAATCAGCCCCAGCATTTT.

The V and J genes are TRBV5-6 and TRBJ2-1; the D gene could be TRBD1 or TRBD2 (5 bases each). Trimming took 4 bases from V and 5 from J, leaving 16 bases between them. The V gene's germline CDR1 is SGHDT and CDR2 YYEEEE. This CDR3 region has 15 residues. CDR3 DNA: TGTGCCAGCAGCCCATCTTCGGGACGGAACAATGAGCAGTTCTTC. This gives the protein CASSPSSGRNNEQFF.